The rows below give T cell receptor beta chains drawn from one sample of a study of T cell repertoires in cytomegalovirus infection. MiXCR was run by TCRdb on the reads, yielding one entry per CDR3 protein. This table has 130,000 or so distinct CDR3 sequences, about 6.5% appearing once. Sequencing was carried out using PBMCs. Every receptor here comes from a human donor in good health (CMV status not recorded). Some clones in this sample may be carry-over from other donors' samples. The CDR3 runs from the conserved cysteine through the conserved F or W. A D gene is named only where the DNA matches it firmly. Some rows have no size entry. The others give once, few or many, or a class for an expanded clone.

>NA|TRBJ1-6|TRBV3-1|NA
TGTGCCAGCAGCCAATCATCCTCCCAGGCCCTCCACTTT
CASSQSSSQALHF
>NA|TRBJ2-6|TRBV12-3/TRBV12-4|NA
TGTGCCATCCCGGCGAAATCTGGGGCCAACGTCCTGACTTTC
CAIPAKSGANVLTF
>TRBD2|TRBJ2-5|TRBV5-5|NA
TGTGCCAGCGGAAGGGGACTAGCGGGGGCAGAGACCCAGTACTTC
CASGRGLAGAETQYF
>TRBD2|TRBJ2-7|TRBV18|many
TGTGCCAGCTCACCAGGGGGAGCGGGGGAACGCTACGAGCAGTACTTC
CASSPGGAGERYEQYF
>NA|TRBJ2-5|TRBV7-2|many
TGTGCCAGCAGCAAGGACCCCCTCTGGGAGACCCAGTACTTC
CASSKDPLWETQYF
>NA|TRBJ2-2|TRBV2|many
TGTGCCAGCACTGGGCGGTTACGGGCCGGGGAGCTGTTTTTT
CASTGRLRAGELFF
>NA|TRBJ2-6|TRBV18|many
TGTGCCAGCTCACCAGGGTGGTCCGGGGCCAACGTCCTGACTTTC
CASSPGWSGANVLTF
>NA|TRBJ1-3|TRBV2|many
TGTGCCAGCAGTGTAGGCGCTGGAAACACCATATATTTT
CASSVGAGNTIYF
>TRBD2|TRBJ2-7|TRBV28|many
TGTGCCAGCAGAACAGCGGGGGGAAACTACGAGCAGTACTTC
CASRTAGGNYEQYF
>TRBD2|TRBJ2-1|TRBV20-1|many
TGCAGTGCGTGGACTAGCGGGGGGCCGAGCTCCTACAATGAGCAGTTCTTC
CSAWTSGGPSSYNEQFF
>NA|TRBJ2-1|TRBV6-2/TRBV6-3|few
TGTGCCAGCAGCCCGACAGGTAGGACAAGTGAGCAGTTCTTC
CASSPTGRTSEQFF
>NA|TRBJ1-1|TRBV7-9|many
TGTGCCAGCAGCAGATGGGGGGCGCGAGGGGTTGTCACTGAAGCTTTCTTT
CASSRWGARGVVTEAFF
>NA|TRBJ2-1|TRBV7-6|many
TGTGCCAGCAGCTTAATCACGGCAGGGGGGTACAATGAGCAGTTCTTC
CASSLITAGGYNEQFF
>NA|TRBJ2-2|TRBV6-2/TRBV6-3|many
TGTGCCAGCAGTTCTACACGAACCGGGGAGCTGTTTTTT
CASSSTRTGELFF
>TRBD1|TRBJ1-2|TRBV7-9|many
TGTGCCAGCAGCTTAAGGGGACAGGGAAACTATGGCTACACCTTC
CASSLRGQGNYGYTF
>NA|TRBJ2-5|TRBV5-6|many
TGTGCCAGCAGCCCGAATGTCCGCGAAGAGACCCAGTACTTC
CASSPNVREETQYF
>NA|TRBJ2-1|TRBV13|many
TGTGCCAGCAGCTACCCCTACAATGAGCAGTTCTTC
CASSYPYNEQFF
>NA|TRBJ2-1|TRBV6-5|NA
TGTGCCAGCAAAGAGGATAATTGGTATGAGCAGTTCTTC
CASKEDNWYEQFF
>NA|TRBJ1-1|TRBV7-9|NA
TGTGCCAGCGGGGTGACAGACACTGAAGCTTTCTTT
CASGVTDTEAFF
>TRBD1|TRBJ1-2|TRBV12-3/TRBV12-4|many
TGTGCCAGCAGTTTAGACTCACGGGACAGGAGCTACACCTTC
CASSLDSRDRSYTF
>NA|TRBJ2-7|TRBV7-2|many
TGTGCCAGCAGCTTCGGCCCAGCTTCCTACGAGCAGTACTTC
CASSFGPASYEQYF
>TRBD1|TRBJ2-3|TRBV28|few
TGTGCCAGCACTTCGGGACAGGGGTTAGATACGCAGTATTTT
CASTSGQGLDTQYF
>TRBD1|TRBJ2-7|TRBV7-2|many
TGTGCCAGCAGCTTAAGAGTCAGCACAGGGGAGTATTTTGGGCAGTACTTC
CASSLRVSTGEYFGQYF
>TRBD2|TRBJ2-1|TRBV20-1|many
TGCAGTGCGGAACTAGCGGGGACGTACAATGAGCAGTTCTTC
CSAELAGTYNEQFF
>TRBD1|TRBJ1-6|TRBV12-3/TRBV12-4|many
TGTGCCAGCAGCAACAGGGGTCCCCTCCACTTT
CASSNRGPLHF
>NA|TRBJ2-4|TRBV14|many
TGTGCCAGCAGCCAAGATAACCCGCCGGGACACAGGCTTTCGATAGCCAAAAACATTCAGTACTTC
CASSQDNPPGHRLSIAKNIQYF
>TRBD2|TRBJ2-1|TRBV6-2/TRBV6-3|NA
TGTGCCACTAAACTAGCGGGGGCTATAAAAAACAATGAGCAGTTCTTC
CATKLAGAIKNNEQFF
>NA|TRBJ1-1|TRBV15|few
TGTGCCACCAGCAGAGCCCAAACAAAGAGAGGAGTTGGGGTGAACACTGAAGCTTTCTTT
CATSRAQTKRGVGVNTEAFF
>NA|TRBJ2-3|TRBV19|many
TGTGCCAGTATCGGGACCGCTGGTTTCTTTTCTAGCACAGATACGCAGTATTTT
CASIGTAGFFSSTDTQYF
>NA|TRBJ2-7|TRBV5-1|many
TGCGCCAGCAGCCACGGTGGGGTCACCTACGAGCAGTACTTC
CASSHGGVTYEQYF
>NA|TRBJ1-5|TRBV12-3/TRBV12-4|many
TGTGCCAGCGGAAAGGAAGGGGGTCAGCCCCAGCATTTT
CASGKEGGQPQHF
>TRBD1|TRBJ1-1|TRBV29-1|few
TGCAGCGTTGTCACAGGGGGCAACACTGAAGCTTTCTTT
CSVVTGGNTEAFF
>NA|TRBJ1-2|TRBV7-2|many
TGTGCCAGCAGCCCGCCCGGGACGGACTATGGCTACACCTTC
CASSPPGTDYGYTF
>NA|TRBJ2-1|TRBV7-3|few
TGTGCCAGCAGCTTAGAGCGTCTGGGTGAGCAGTTCTTC
CASSLERLGEQFF
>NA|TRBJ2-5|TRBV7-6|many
TGTGCCAGCAGCTTAGGAGTTGCGGAGACCCAGTACTTC
CASSLGVAETQYF
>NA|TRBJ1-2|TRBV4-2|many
TGTGCCAGCAGCCGTACAGGGCAGCTCTATGGCTACACCTTC
CASSRTGQLYGYTF
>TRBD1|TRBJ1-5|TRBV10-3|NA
TGTGCCATCAGCCCCGGGACAGGGGGCCCCAATCAGCCCCAGCATTTT
CAISPGTGGPNQPQHF
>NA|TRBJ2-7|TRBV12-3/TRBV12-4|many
TGTGCCAGCAGGCTAACAGGGAATTCCTACGAGCAGTACTTC
CASRLTGNSYEQYF
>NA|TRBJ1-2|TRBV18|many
TGTGCCAGCTCACCACCGGGGATACTAGGCTATGGCTACACCTTC
CASSPPGILGYGYTF
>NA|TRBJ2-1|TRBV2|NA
TGTGCCAGCAGTGACAGGGCGTACAATGAGCAGTTCTTC
CASSDRAYNEQFF
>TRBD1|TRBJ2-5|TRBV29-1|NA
TGCAGCGCCTCCACAGGGGGCGGGGAGACCCAGTACTTC
CSASTGGGETQYF
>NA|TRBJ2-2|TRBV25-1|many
TGTGCCAGCAGCCTAGTGTCAGCCGGGGAGCTGTTTTTT
CASSLVSAGELFF
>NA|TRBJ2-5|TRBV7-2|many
TGTGCCAGCAGCCCATCCCCCGGGGGGCCAGGGGAGACCCAGTACTTC
CASSPSPGGPGETQYF
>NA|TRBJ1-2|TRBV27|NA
TGTGCCAGCAGCCCGAAACGGGGTCTTTTGGACTATGGCTACACCTTC
CASSPKRGLLDYGYTF
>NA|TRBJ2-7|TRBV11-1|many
TGTGCCAGCAGCTTATTCAGATACGAGCAGTACTTC
CASSLFRYEQYF